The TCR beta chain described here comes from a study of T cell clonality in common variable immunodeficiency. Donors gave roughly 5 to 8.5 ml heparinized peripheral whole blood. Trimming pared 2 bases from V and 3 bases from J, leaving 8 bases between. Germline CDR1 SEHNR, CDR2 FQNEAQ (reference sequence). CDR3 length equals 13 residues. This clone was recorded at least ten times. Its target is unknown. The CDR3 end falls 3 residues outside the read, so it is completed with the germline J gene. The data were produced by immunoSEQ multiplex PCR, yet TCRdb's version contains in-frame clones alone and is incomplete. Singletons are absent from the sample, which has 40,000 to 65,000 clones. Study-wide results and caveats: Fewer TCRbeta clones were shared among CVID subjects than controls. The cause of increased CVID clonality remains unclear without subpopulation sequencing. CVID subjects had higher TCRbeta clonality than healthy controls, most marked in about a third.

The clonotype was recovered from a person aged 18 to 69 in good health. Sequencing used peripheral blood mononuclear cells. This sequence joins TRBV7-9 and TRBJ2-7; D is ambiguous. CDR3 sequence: CASSLSTDYEQYF. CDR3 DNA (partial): TGTGCCAGCAGCTTATCAACAGACTACGAG.